This TCR beta chain was recorded in a study of T cell changes during pregnancy in multiple sclerosis. CDR3 size: 15 residues. V shed 4 bases and J 8 bases; nucleotides not matched to a gene: 5. Germline assignment: CDR1 SGHDN and CDR2 FVKESK. This clone was seen a single time. TCRdb's table, derived via immunoSEQ multiplex PCR, lists solely in-frame clones and lacks some. The sample yields under 150,000 clones, about 96% seen once. The sequence came from a female donor with multiple sclerosis, enrolled in a pregnancy study. This sequence joins TRBV14 and TRBJ2-1; 13 nucleotides agree with TRBD2. Material: peripheral blood, obtained after pregnancy. CDR3 sequence reads: CASSRGTSGNDEQFF. The CDR3 DNA reads TGTGCCAGCAGCCGAGGGACTAGCGGGAACGATGAGCAGTTCTTC.